This TCR beta chain appears in the sequencing data of a study of vaccination effects on CD4 cells after COVID-19 (dated by TCRdb to 2022 to 2024). Background for the entire study: Each participant got two doses of an mRNA SARS-CoV-2 vaccine, either BNT162b2 or mRNA-1273. In a couple of convalescent patients, pre-vaccine samples were collected 16 days and one week ahead of the first dose, 142 and 148 days after COVID-19 diagnosis. The study compared SARS-CoV-2 spike-specific CD4+ TCR repertoires before and after mRNA vaccination in COVID-19 convalescent patients and infection-naive vaccine recipients. Altogether, around 9 COVID-19 convalescent patients and several SARS-CoV-2-naive healthy vaccine recipients made up the full study. The Oncomine TCR Beta short-read assay on an Illumina iSeq 100 was used to sequence cultures from other donors in the study.

The library relied on the immunoSEQ multiplex PCR assay. TCR beta CDR3 sequencing was performed on DNA from the cultured, isolated CD4+ T cells. The authors' analysis ran thus. Non-productive TCR sequences were removed, reads were trimmed to the CDR3 region, and CDR3s of at least 7 amino acids were retained. Antigen-specific clonotypes were identified using the MANAFEST web app by comparison of expansion in peptide wells against reference cultures. To be called positive, a clone needed expansion at FDR<0.05 compared with the reference and with all other wells, an odds ratio greater than 5, and a frequency greater than 0.1% in two replicate wells. Clonotypes significantly expanded in SARS-CoV-2 spike wells and in at least one common cold coronavirus spike condition were defined as cross-reactive. Levenshtein distance calculated with the stringdist R package was used to assess CDR3 similarity, and unrooted trees were constructed with ape in R 3.6.1. TCRdb retrieved this table from immuneACCESS and kept in-frame rearrangements only. Not all clones are present; in checked studies, unresolved V genes account for under half, and no reason is known for the remainder. V and J calls and clone size are as listed in that table; D and trimming were resolved from the DNA. This sample comprises about 45,000 clones, around 74% of them detected only once. Of the sample, 25% to 35% is held by the ten largest clones.

The CDR3, cysteine through phenylalanine, is 12 amino acids long. Of the read, only the CDR3 DNA is kept; its 36 bases are in frame from base 1. Reading the germline V gene gives CDR1 SGHNT and CDR2 YENEEA. Trimming leaves V shorter by 5 bases and J shorter by 5 bases, with the junction holding 2 bases beyond the gene matches. The ViraFEST assay stimulated PBMC with viral peptide pools and then used TCR sequencing to identify antigen-specific CD4+ T cell clonotypes by expansion. After less than eleven days of culture, CD4+ T cells were isolated with the EasySep CD4+ T cell isolation kit. Convalescent patients had PCR-confirmed SARS-CoV-2 infection between March and December 2020, before Alpha, Beta and Delta variants emerged in the United States. Roughly 2 million PBMC per well were cultured in IMDM with about 4.8% human AB serum, 8.5 to 10 IU/ml IL-2 and gentamicin, plus 10 ug/ml peptides. On days 3 and 7, half of the culture medium was replaced with fresh IL-2-containing medium. Each peptide stimulation condition was cultured in triplicate wells unless otherwise noted. Using Ficoll-Paque Plus gradient centrifugation, PBMC were separated from whole blood and then either used fresh or cryopreserved at -140C. Genomic DNA was extracted from cultured CD4+ T cells with the QIAamp micro DNA kit.

The paper's findings and limits, for the study overall: The study was limited by a small number of convalescent patients and lacked early post-infection timepoints. In convalescent patients, the post-vaccine spike-reactive repertoire consisted mainly of new vaccine-induced clones, largely distinct from infection-induced clones. Both infection-induced and vaccine-induced clones contracted markedly at late post-vaccination timepoints, which is consistent with waning T cell responses.

In regard to this clone: Which antigen it targets is not known. Base qualities are not provided; no much larger clone lies one nucleotide away.

The clonotype was recovered from a human donor who had a prior SARS-CoV-2 infection. Recombination linked TRBV11-3 to TRBJ1-2; TRBD1 lines up with 7 middle nucleotides. Here the sequenced sample was CD4+ T cells from PBMCs cultured with a peptide pool, taken before COVID-19 vaccination. The nucleotide sequence reads as follows: TGTGCCAGCAGCACAGGGGCGTATGGCTACACCTTC. This is translated as CASSTGAYGYTF.